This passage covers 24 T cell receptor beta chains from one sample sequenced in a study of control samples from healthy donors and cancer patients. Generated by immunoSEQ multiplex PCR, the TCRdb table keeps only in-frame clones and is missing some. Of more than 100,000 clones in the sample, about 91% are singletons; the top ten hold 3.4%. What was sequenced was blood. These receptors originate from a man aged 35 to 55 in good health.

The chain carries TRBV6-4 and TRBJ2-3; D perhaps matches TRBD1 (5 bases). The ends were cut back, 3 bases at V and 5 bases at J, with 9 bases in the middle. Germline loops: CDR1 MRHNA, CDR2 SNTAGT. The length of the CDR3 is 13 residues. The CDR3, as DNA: TGTGCCAGCAGTGATGGGGCGGAAGATACGCAGTATTTT. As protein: CASSDGAEDTQYF.

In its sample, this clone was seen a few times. The CDR3 sequence is CASSETGGKETQYF. As DNA, the CDR3 is TGCGCCAGCAGTGAGACGGGGGGGAAAGAGACCCAGTACTTC. The V and J genes are TRBV10-1 and TRBJ2-5; 8 bases match TRBD2. Germline CDR1 WNHNN, CDR2 SYGVQD (reference sequence). J gave up 3 bases and V 2 bases, and 2 bases lay outside the gene matches. The CDR3 spans 14 residues.

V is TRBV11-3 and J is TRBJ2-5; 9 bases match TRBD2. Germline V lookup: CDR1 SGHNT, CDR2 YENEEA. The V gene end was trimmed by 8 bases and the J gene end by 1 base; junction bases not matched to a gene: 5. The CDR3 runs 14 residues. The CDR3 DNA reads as TGTGCCAGCCGGACTAGCGCGGGCCAAGAGACCCAGTACTTC. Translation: CASRTSAGQETQYF.

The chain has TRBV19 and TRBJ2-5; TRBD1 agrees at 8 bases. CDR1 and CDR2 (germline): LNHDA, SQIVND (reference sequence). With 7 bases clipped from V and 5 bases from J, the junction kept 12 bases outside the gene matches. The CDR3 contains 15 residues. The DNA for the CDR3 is TGTGCCAGTACCCCAGTGGGCAGGGGGCAGGAGACCCAGTACTTC. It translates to CASTPVGRGQETQYF.

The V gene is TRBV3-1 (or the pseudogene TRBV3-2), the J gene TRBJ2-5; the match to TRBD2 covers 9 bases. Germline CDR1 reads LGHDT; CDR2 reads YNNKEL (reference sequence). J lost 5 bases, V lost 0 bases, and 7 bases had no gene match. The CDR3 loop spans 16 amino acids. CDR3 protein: CASSQDGGGAEETQYF. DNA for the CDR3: TGTGCCAGCAGCCAAGACGGCGGGGGGGCCGAGGAGACCCAGTACTTC.

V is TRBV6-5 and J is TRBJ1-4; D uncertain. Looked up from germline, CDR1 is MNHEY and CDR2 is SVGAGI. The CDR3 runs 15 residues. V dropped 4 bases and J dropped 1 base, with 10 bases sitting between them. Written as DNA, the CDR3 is TGTGCCAGCAGTTCGTCACAGTTAACTAATGAAAAACTGTTTTTT. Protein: CASSSSQLTNEKLFF.

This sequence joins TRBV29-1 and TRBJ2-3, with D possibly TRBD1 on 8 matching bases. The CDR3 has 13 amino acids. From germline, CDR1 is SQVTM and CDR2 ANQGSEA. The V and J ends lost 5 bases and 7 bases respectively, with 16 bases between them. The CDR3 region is CSVHRGGAYTQYF. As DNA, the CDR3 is TGCAGCGTTCACAGGGGGGGGGCGTATACGCAGTATTTT.

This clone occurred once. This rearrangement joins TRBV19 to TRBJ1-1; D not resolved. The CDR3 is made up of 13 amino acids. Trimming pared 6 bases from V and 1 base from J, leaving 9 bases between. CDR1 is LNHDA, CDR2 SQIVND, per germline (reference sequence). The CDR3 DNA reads TGTGCCAGTAGCACGCATTGGAACACTGAAGCTTTCTTT. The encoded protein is CASSTHWNTEAFF.

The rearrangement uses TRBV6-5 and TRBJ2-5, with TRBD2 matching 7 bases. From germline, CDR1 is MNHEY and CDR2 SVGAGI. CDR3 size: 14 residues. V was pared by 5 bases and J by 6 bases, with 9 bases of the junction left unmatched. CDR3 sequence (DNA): TGTGCCAGCAGTCAGAGGGAGGGGAGAAAGACCCAGTACTTC. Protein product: CASSQREGRKTQYF.

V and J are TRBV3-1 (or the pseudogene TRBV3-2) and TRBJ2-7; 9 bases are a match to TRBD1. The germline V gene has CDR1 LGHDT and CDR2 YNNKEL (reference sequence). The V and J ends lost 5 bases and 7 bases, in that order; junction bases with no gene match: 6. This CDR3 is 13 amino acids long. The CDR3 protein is CASSGTGPWEQYF. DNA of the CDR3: TGTGCCAGCAGCGGGACAGGGCCGTGGGAGCAGTACTTC.

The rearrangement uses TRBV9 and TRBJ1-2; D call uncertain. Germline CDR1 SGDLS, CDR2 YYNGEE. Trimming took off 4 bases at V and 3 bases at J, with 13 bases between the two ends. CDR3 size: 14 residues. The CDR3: CASSPSGGHYGYTF. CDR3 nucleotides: TGTGCCAGCAGCCCCTCGGGCGGACACTATGGCTACACCTTC.

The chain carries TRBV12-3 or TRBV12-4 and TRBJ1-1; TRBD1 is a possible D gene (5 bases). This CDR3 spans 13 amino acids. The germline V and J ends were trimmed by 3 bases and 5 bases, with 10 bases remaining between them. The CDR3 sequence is CASSFQGGTEAFF. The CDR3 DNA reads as TGTGCCAGCAGTTTTCAGGGAGGGACTGAAGCTTTCTTT.

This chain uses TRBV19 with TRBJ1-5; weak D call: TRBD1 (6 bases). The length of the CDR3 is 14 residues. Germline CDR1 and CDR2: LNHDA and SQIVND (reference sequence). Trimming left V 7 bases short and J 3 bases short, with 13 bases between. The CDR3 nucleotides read TGTGCCAGTAACCTCGGGACAAACAATCAGCCCCAGCATTTT. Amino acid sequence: CASNLGTNNQPQHF.

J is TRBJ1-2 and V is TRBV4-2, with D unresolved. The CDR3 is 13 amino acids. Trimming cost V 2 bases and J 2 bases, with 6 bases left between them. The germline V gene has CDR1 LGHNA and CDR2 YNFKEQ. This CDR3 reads CASSQSRNYGYTF. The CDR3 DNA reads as TGTGCCAGCAGCCAATCCAGGAACTATGGCTACACCTTC.

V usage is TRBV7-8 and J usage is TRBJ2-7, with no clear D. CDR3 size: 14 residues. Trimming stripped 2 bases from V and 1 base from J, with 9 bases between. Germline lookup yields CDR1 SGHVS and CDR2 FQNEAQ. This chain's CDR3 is CASSLQDGSYEQYF. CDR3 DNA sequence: TGTGCCAGCAGCTTACAGGACGGATCCTACGAGCAGTACTTC.

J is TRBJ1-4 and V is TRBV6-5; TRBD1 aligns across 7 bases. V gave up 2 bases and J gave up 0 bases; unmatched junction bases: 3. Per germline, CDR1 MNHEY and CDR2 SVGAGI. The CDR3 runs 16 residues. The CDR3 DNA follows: TGTGCCAGCAGTTACGGGACAGATGCAACTAATGAAAAACTGTTTTTT. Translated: CASSYGTDATNEKLFF.

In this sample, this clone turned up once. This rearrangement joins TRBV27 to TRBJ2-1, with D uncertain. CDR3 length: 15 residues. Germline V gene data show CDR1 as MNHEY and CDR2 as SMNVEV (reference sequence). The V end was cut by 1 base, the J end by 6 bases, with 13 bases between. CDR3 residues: CASSLFDARTNEQFF. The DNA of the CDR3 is TGTGCCAGCAGTTTATTCGATGCTCGTACCAATGAGCAGTTCTTC.

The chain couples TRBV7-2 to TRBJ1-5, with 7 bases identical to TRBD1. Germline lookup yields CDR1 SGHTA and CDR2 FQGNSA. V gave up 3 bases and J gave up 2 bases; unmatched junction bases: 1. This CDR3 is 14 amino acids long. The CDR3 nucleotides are TGTGCCAGCAGCTTCGACAGGGGCAATCAGCCCCAGCATTTT. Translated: CASSFDRGNQPQHF.

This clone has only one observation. CDR3 loop: CASSLSRGYGYTF. As DNA, the CDR3 is TGTGCCAGCAGTTTATCAAGGGGCTATGGCTACACCTTC. The V gene is TRBV28, the J gene TRBJ1-2, with D perhaps matching TRBD1 (5 bases). Trimming removed 1 base at V and 4 bases at J, with 7 bases between. There are 13 residues in the CDR3. Germline V gives CDR1 MDHEN, CDR2 SYDVKM.

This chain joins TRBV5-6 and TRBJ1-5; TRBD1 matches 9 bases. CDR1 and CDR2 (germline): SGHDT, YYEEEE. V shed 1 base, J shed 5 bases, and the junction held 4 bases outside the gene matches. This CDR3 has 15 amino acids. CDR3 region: CASSLTGTGYQPQHF. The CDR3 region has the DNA TGTGCCAGCAGCTTGACGGGGACAGGGTATCAGCCCCAGCATTTT.

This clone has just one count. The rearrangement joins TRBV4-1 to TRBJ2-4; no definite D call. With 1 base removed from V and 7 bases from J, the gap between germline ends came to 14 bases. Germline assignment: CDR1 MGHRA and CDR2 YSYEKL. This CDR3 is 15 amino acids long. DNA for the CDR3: TGCGCCAGCAGCCAAGTTTTCGGGCAGGTTAACATTCAGTACTTC. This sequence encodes CASSQVFGQVNIQYF.

The CDR3 sequence is CASSELGGREQPQHF. The CDR3, as DNA: TGTGCCAGCAGTGAATTAGGGGGTAGAGAACAGCCCCAGCATTTT. The chain combines TRBV6-1 with TRBJ1-5; perhaps TRBD1 as D (6 bases). Germline CDR1 and CDR2: MNHNS and SASEGT. This CDR3 is 15 amino acids long. V dropped 2 bases and J dropped 7 bases, with 15 bases sitting between them.

CDR3 sequence reads: CATSDYHPRTGDTDTQYF. Here the CDR3 DNA reads TGTGCCACCAGTGACTATCACCCCCGGACAGGCGACACAGATACGCAGTATTTT. V gene TRBV24-1 combines with J gene TRBJ2-3, with TRBD1 matching 7 bases. After removal of 4 bases from V and 2 bases from J, the junction contained 14 bases not matched to a gene. CDR1 is KGHDR, CDR2 SFDVKD, per germline. The CDR3 sequence is 18 residues long.

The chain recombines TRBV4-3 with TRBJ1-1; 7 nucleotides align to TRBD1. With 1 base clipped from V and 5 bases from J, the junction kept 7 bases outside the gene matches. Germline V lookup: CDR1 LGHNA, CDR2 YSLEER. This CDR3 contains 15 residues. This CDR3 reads CASSQGTGEGTEAFF. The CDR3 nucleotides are TGCGCCAGCAGCCAAGGGACAGGCGAAGGGACTGAAGCTTTCTTT.